The clone carrying this T cell receptor (beta chain) was seen a handful of times. Its antigen remains unknown. Germline V CDR1 and CDR2: MNHNS, SASEGT. Trimming took off 1 base at V and 8 bases at J, with 11 bases between the two ends. The CDR3 spans 13 residues. TCRdb reprocessed the 5' RACE reads via MiXCR and lists one record per CDR3 protein. The profile covers 550,000 to 600,000 distinct CDR3 sequences, with about 22% appearing a single time and about 8.2% taken by the ten largest. The sample originates from a study of T-cell memory formation after mild COVID-19. Background on the study: The two donors had largely donor-specific TCR clusters. Whole-study findings and limits: Largely, contracting CD4+ clones fell within CM and EM, and contracting CD8+ clones within EMRA. From day 15 to 85, contracting clones were balanced between CD4 and CD8, whereas later expanders leaned toward CD4+.

This receptor was taken from an adult woman who had mild COVID-19 (a few samples of this study predate the infection). Cell type and time point are not known. The chain joins TRBV6-1 to TRBJ1-2; no definite D call. Sequences were obtained from PBMCs or a T cell subset sorted from them (not recorded which). CDR3 residues: CASSEGSVWGYTF. For the CDR3, the DNA is TGTGCCAGCAGTGAAGGGTCCGTCTGGGGCTACACCTTC.